The T cell receptor beta chain described here comes from a study of early T cells in non-severe SARS-CoV-2 infection. Study as a whole: With bulk RNA from unsorted whole blood as input, sequencing yielded unpaired chains.

CDR3 length equals 14 residues. CDR1 and CDR2 (germline): SGHRS, YFSETQ. Trimming removed 6 bases at V and 6 bases at J, with 16 bases between. cDNA molecules, individually, were tagged with unique molecular identifiers. TCRdb re-called the 5' RACE reads through MiXCR, storing one row per CDR3 protein. The table has about 64,000 distinct CDR3 sequences, 4.9% seen once. Study outcomes and limitations: VDJdb matching favored anti-spike CD8 responses, missing private and CD4 specificities.

This clonotype was detected many times. Its target is unknown. The clonotype originates from an adult who was a healthcare worker with PCR-confirmed SARS-CoV-2 infection or an uninfected control (not recorded which). Sample: whole blood. The genes are TRBV5-1 and TRBJ2-1, with D possibly being TRBD1 or TRBD2 (5 bases each). CDR3 protein: CASTPDEGRNEQFF. The CDR3 nucleotides are TGCGCCAGCACCCCAGATGAGGGGCGCAATGAGCAGTTCTTC. The full variable domain, in which reference TRBV5-1 and TRBJ2-1 provide the parts outside the CDR3, is KAGVTQTPRYLIKTRGQQVTLSCSPISGHRSVSWYQQTPGQGLQFLFEYFSETQRNKGNFPGRFSGRQFSNSRSEMNVSTLELGDSALYLCASTPDEGRNEQFFGPGTRLTVL.